This entry features one T cell receptor (beta chain) sequence. The target antigen is unknown. This sample stems from a study of T cell responses to AZD1222 COVID-19 vaccine. General study results and limits: It was only after the peak T cell response that any repertoires were sampled.

Trimming at V came to 4 bases and at J to 8 bases, leaving 8 bases not matched to a gene. Germline V lookup: CDR1 WNHNN, CDR2 SYGVQD (reference sequence). This CDR3 has 15 residues. Here immunoSEQ multiplex PCR was the method, and the copy in TCRdb shows in-frame clones only, minus some. Of about 150,000 clones in the sample, approximately 91% were seen once. Here the sequenced sample was peripheral blood, taken 28 days after the second AZD1222 dose. V and J are TRBV10-1 and TRBJ2-1; 10 bases line up with TRBD2. This receptor was obtained from an adult who received the AZD1222 COVID-19 vaccine. The CDR3 loop is CASSVLAGVFHEQFF. DNA for the CDR3: TGCGCCAGCAGTGTTCTAGCGGGAGTCTTCCATGAGCAGTTCTTC.